The rows below give T cell receptor beta chains drawn from one sample of a study of T cells and copy number aberrations in small-cell lung cancer. The table came from immunoSEQ multiplex PCR; TCRdb's copy has only in-frame clones and leaves some out. The data show some 9,300 clones, almost 80% seen once. The sequencing sample was made of normal tissue next to the tumor. The receptors were gathered from a man in his sixties with small cell lung cancer. Each CDR3 is given without its conserved first and last residue. Fields, in order: V gene, clone size, CDR3 protein. Expanded clones are given a class, and other clones once, few, many or no size at all.

TRBV5-1	.	ASSETGSSNQPQH
TRBV28	.	ASSTMTGTYEQY
TRBV7-3	.	ASSLGTRTDTQY
TRBV12-5	.	ASGPRASAGNTIY
TRBV14	.	ASSHYRAILGETQY
TRBV6-5	.	ASRVAGPGELF
TRBV7-2	.	ASSWDTYYGYT
TRBV6-1	.	ASSEYLAGGGETQY
TRBV10-1	.	ASSACCSFQQETQY
TRBV27	.	ASSSPGQYYGYT
TRBV29-1	.	SVARLGQGGEAF
TRBV11-2	.	ASSSRAGSDTEAF
TRBV10-3	.	AISEATVNTEAF
TRBV10-2	.	ASRMDRNYGYT
TRBV11-1	.	ASSLRSGVEQF
TRBV29-1	.	SAQKGAGVDTGELF
TRBV6-1	.	ASSDTSGVNEQF
TRBV9	.	ASITTQRSGYT
TRBV14	.	ASSQLYEQY
TRBV6-1	once	ASSEAQGSGNTIY
TRBV5-4	once	ASSLGWFERGNTGELF
TRBV7-8	.	ASSLTGDEQY
TRBV5-6	.	ASSFSGSSYNEQF
TRBV6-4	.	ASKGGMDTGELF
TRBV7-9	.	ASSLTETQY
TRBV11-2	.	ASSLVGQNEQY
TRBV14	.	ASSLFGSGPSGNEQF
TRBV19	.	ASTAIGATGELF
TRBV7-9	.	ASSQLDTNTGELF
TRBV29-1	.	SHRQGETQY
TRBV6-1	.	ASSENLENTGELF
TRBV27	once	ASSFRGLGDTEAF
TRBV7-9	.	ASSPARGQGWEQY
TRBV27	.	ASSLNGGSPIYGYT
TRBV7-9	.	ASSRNTGELF
TRBV6-1	.	ASSKSFYEQY
TRBV28	.	ASSPPDRRKDEQY
TRBV6-5	.	ASSLREGGYEQY
TRBV6-6	once	ASTLGGTYGYT
TRBV6-5	.	ASRKGRWDEQY
TRBV11-3	few	ASSPYKGTKP
TRBV15	.	ATSRAVGYTGELF
TRBV14	.	ASSVDQEYNQPQH
TRBV6-1	once	ASSEDSNWGETQY
TRBV14	once	ASSQGPVHLRAKNIQY